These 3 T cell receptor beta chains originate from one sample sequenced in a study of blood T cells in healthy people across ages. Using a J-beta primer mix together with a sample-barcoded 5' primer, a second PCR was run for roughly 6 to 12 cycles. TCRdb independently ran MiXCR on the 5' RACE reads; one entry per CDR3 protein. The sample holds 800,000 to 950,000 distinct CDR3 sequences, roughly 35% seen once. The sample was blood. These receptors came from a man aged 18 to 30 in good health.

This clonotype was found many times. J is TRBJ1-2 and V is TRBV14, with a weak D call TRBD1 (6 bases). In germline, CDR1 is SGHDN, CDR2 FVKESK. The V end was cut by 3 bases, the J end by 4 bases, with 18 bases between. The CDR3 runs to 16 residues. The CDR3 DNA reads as TGTGCCAGCAGCCACCTTGGACAGAGACCAACCTATGGCTACACCTTC. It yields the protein CASSHLGQRPTYGYTF.

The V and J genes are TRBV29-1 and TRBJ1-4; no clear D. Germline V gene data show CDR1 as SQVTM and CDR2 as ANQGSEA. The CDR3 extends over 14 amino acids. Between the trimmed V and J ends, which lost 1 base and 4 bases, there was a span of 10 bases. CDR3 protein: CSVEGGDINEKLFF. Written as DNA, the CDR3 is TGCAGCGTTGAAGGCGGGGATATTAATGAAAAACTGTTTTTT.

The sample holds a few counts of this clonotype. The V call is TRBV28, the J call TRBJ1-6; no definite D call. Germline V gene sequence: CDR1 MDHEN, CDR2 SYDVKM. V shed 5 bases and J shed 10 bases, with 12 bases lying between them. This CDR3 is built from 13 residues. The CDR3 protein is CASSGFLGSPLHF. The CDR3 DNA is TGTGCCAGCAGTGGATTCCTAGGATCACCCCTCCACTTT. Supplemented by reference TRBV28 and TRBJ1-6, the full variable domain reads DVKVTQSSRYLVKRTGEKVFLECVQDMDHENMFWYRQDPGLGLRLIYFSYDVKMKEKGDIPEGYSVSREKKERFSLILESASTNQTSMYLCASSGFLGSPLHFGNGTRLTVT.